The 11 T cell receptor beta chains presented below share a single source sample, sequenced in a study of T cells in Graves' hyperthyroidism and ophthalmopathy. TCR beta CDR3 regions were amplified from RNA. HTBI primers were employed in a first-round RT-PCR of the TCR CDR3. TCRdb re-derived calls from the multiplex PCR reads in MiXCR, one entry per CDR3 protein. This table holds 140,000 or so distinct CDR3 sequences, around 20% found once. Material: blood. Receptor source: a woman between 45 and 60 years old with Graves' hyperthyroidism that later progressed to Graves' ophthalmopathy.

There are many counts of this clonotype. The chain has TRBV7-2 and TRBJ2-7; 9 nucleotides agree with TRBD2. This CDR3 comprises 15 residues. With 0 bases clipped from V and 3 bases from J, the junction kept 3 bases outside the gene matches. Germline V gene sequence: CDR1 SGHTA, CDR2 FQGNSA. CDR3 DNA: TGTGCCAGCAGCTTAGCGACTAGCGGTTACTACGAGCAGTACTTC. It is translated as CASSLATSGYYEQYF.

This clonotype was recorded many times. The V call is TRBV18, the J call TRBJ2-7; D perhaps matches TRBD1 (5 bases). V lost 6 bases to trimming and J lost 0 bases, with 15 bases between them. The germline V gene has CDR1 KGHSH and CDR2 LQKENI. The CDR3 has 15 residues. The CDR3 reads CASSLLQGSSYEQYF. The CDR3 bases are TGTGCCAGCTCCCTTTTGCAGGGTAGCTCCTACGAGCAGTACTTC.

This chain uses TRBV6-5 with TRBJ1-1; no definite D call. V lost 0 bases, J lost 6 bases, and 11 bases lay in between. Germline values: CDR1 MNHEY, CDR2 SVGAGI. CDR3 length: 14 amino acids. In DNA, the CDR3 is TGTGCCAGCAGTTACTCGATAGGGAGGTCTGAAGCTTTCTTT. This encodes CASSYSIGRSEAFF.

This clonotype has ten or more counts. This rearrangement joins TRBV28 to TRBJ1-2, with 8 bases matching TRBD1. V trimming: 4 bases; J trimming: 8 bases; junction bases outside the gene matches: 9. The V gene's germline CDR1 is MDHEN and CDR2 SYDVKM. The CDR3 contains 14 residues. CDR3 residues: CASSSAGGRGGYTF. In nucleotides, the CDR3 is TGTGCCAGCAGTTCGGCAGGGGGCCGGGGAGGCTACACCTTC.

This chain links TRBV4-1 with TRBJ2-7; the D gene is possibly TRBD1 (6 bases). CDR3 size: 13 residues. V was cut by 3 bases and J by 4 bases, with 10 bases left in between. Germline CDR1 and CDR2: MGHRA and YSYEKL. CDR3 DNA sequence: TGCGCCAGCAGCCACCAAAGGGGGTACGAGCAGTACTTC. It encodes CASSHQRGYEQYF.

This clonotype was counted at least ten times. The chain employs TRBV20-1 and TRBJ1-6; D is ambiguous. Germline V gives CDR1 DFQATT, CDR2 SNEGSKA (reference sequence). Trimming left V 0 bases short and J 7 bases short, with 16 bases between. The CDR3 totals 16 residues. CDR3 residues: CSARDQTATLNSPLHF. The CDR3 DNA reads as TGCAGTGCTAGAGATCAGACGGCCACCCTCAATTCACCCCTCCACTTT.

This clonotype has just a few counts. J is TRBJ2-1 and V is TRBV19; 14 bases fit TRBD2. The CDR3 covers 17 residues. V shed 8 bases, J shed 6 bases, and the junction held 12 bases outside the gene matches. The germline gives CDR1 LNHDA, CDR2 SQIVND (reference sequence). Here the CDR3 DNA reads TGTGCCAGTGGCGCCCCCGGGACTAGCGGGAGTCGCAATGAGCAGTTCTTC. Translation gives CASGAPGTSGSRNEQFF.

This clonotype was counted many times. The chain has TRBV3-1 and TRBJ1-2; D is undetermined. The CDR3 covers 13 residues. Germline-derived CDR1 and CDR2 are LGHDT and YNNKEL (reference sequence). Trimming pared 6 bases from V and 3 bases from J, leaving 11 bases between. The CDR3: CASSRSIDYGYTF. CDR3 DNA sequence: TGTGCCAGCAGTCGTAGTATAGACTATGGCTACACCTTC.

This clonotype was counted many times. The V call is TRBV3-1, the J call TRBJ2-3, with no clear D. Germline V lookup: CDR1 LGHDT, CDR2 YNNKEL (reference sequence). The CDR3 consists of 13 residues. Between the trimmed V and J ends, which lost 4 bases and 2 bases, there was a span of 7 bases. CDR3 in amino acids: CASSPHHTDTQYF. The CDR3 DNA follows: TGTGCCAGCAGCCCCCACCACACAGATACGCAGTATTTT.

CDR3 sequence reads: CASSQGQTNEKLFF. CDR3 nucleotides: TGTGCCAGCAGCCAGGGACAGACTAATGAAAAACTGTTTTTT. The chain combines TRBV7-9 with TRBJ1-4; TRBD1 agrees at 7 bases. Trimming removed 5 bases from V and 2 bases from J; junction bases left unmatched: 2. Germline CDR1 is SEHNR and CDR2 is FQNEAQ (reference sequence). The CDR3 runs 14 residues.

This clonotype has at least ten counts. This sequence joins TRBV10-1 and TRBJ2-5, with D perhaps TRBD2 (5 bases). Trimming removed 3 bases at V and 2 bases at J, with 13 bases between. The CDR3 totals 15 residues. Germline loops: CDR1 WNHNN, CDR2 SYGVQD (reference sequence). The CDR3 bases are TGCGCCAGCAGTGAAGAGGGAAAAAGTCAAGAGACCCAGTACTTC. Its translation: CASSEEGKSQETQYF.